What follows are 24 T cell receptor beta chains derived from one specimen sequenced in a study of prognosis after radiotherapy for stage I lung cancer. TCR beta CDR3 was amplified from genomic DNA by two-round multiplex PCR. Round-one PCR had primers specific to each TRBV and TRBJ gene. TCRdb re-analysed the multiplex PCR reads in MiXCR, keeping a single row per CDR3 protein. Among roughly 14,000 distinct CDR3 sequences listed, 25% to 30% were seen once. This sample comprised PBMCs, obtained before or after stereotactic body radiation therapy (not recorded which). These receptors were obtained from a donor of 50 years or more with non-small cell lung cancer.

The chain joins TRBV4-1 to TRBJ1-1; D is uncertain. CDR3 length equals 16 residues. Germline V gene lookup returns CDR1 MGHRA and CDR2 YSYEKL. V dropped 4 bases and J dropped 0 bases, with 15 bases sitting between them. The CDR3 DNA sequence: TGCGCCAGCAGCCTCATTGGGTCACAGATGAACACTGAAGCTTTCTTT. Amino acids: CASSLIGSQMNTEAFF.

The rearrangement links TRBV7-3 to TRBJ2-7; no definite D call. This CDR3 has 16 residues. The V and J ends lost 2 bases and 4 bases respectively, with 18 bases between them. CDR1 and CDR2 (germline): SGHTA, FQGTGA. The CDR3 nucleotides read TGTGCCAGCAGCTTAGGCCCCCGATCCCCCTCTTACGAGCAGTACTTC. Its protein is CASSLGPRSPSYEQYF.

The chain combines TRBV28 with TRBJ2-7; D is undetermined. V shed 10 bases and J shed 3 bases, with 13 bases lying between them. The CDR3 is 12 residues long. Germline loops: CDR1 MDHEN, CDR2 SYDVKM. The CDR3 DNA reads TGTGCCATCGGGTTATCGGACTACGAGCAGTACTTC. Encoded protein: CAIGLSDYEQYF.

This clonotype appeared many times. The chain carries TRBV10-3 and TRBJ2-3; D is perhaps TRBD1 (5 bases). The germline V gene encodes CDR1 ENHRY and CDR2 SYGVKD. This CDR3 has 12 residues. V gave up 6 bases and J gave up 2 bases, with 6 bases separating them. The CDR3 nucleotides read TGTGCCATCAGGGACAACACAGATACGCAGTATTTT. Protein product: CAIRDNTDTQYF.

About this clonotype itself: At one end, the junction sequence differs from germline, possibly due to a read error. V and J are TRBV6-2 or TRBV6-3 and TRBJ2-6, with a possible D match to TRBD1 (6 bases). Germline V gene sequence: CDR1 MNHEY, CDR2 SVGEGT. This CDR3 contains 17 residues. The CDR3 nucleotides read TGTGCCAGCAGTGAAGTGGCACCCAACTCTGGGGACAACGTCCCGACTTTC. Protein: CASSEVAPNSGDNVPTF.

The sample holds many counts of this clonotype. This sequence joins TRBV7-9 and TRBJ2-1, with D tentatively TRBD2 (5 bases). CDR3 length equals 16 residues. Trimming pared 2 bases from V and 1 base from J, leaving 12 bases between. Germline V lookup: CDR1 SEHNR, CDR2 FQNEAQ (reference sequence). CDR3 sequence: CASSLLLGSSYNEQFF. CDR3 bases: TGTGCCAGCAGCTTATTACTAGGGAGTTCCTACAATGAGCAGTTCTTC.

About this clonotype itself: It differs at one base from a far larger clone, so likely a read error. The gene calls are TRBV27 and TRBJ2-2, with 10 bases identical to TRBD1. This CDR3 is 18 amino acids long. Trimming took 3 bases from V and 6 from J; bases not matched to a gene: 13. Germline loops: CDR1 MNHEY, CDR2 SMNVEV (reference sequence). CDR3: CASSFLTGGAKVAGELFF. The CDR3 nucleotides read TGTGCCAGCAGTTTCCTGACAGGGGGCGCGAAAGTGGCCGGGGAGCTGTTTTTT.

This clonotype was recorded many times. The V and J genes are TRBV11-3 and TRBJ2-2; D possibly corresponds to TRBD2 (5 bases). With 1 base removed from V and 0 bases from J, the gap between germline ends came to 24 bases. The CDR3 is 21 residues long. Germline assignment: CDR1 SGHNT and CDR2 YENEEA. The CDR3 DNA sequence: TGTGCCAGCAGCTTAGGGATGTCGCGGCGGGCGAAAGACGCGAACACCGGGGAGCTGTTTTTT. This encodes CASSLGMSRRAKDANTGELFF.

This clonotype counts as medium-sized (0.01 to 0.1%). DNA for the CDR3: TGTGCCAGCAGTCAAACTAGTTCGGAGCTGTTTTTT. It is translated as CASSQTSSELFF. The genes are TRBV6-1 and TRBJ2-2; a weak D match, TRBD2 (5 bases). V lost 5 bases, J lost 10 bases, and 11 bases lay in between. The CDR3 has 12 residues. Germline lookup yields CDR1 MNHNS and CDR2 SASEGT.

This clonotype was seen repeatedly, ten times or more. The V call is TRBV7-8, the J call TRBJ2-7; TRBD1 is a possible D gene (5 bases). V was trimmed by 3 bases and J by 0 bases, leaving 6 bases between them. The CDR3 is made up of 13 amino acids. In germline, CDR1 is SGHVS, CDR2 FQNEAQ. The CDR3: CASSLGHSYEQYF. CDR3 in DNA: TGTGCCAGCAGCTTGGGGCACTCCTACGAGCAGTACTTC. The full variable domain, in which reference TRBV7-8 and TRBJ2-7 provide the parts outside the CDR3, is GAGVSQSPRYKVAKRGQDVALRCDPISGHVSLFWYQQALGQGPEFLTYFQNEAQLDKSGLPSDRFFAERPEGSVSTLKIQRTQQEDSAVYLCASSLGHSYEQYFGPGTRLTVT.

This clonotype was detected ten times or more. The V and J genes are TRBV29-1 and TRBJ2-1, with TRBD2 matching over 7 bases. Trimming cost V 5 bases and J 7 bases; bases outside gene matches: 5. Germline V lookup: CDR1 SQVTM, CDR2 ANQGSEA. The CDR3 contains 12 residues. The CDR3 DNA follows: TGCAGCGTTTGGACTAGTAGAAATGAGCAGTTCTTC. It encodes CSVWTSRNEQFF.

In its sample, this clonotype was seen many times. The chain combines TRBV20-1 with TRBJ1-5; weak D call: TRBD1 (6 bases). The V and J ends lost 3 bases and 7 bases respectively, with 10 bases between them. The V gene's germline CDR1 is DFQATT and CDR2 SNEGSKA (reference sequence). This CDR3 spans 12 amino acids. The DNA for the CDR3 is TGCAGTGCTAGCCGGGGGGGCCAGCCCCAGCATTTT. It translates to CSASRGGQPQHF.

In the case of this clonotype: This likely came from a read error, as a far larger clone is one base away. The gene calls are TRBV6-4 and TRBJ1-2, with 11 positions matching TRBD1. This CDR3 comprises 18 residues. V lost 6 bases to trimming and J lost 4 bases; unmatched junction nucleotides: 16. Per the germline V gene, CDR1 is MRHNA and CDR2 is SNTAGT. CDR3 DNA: TGTGCCAGCAGACGGGACAGGGGGGACCGTGCCATACTCTATGGCTACACCTTC. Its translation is CASRRDRGDRAILYGYTF.

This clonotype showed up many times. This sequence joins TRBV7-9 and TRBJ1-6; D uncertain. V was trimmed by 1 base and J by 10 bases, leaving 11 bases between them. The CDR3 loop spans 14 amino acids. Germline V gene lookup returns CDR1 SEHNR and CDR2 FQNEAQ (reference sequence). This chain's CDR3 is CASSLDGMGSPLHF. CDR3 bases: TGTGCCAGCAGCTTAGATGGTATGGGATCACCCCTCCACTTT.

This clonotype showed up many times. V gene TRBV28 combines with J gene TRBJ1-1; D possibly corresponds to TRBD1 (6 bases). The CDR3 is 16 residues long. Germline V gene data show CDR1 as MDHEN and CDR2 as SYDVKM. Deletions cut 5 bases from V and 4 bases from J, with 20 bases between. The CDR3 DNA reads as TGTGCCAGCAGTCACGGGACAACTACGGGGGGCACTGAAGCTTTCTTT. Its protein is CASSHGTTTGGTEAFF. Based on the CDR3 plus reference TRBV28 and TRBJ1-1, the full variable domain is DVKVTQSSRYLVKRTGEKVFLECVQDMDHENMFWYRQDPGLGLRLIYFSYDVKMKEKGDIPEGYSVSREKKERFSLILESASTNQTSMYLCASSHGTTTGGTEAFFGQGTRLTVV.

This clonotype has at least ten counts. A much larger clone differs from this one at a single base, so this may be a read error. The DNA of the CDR3 is TGTGCCAACAGAGACAAGAACTACAATGAGCAGTTCTTC. Translated, it gives CANRDKNYNEQFF. V usage is TRBV7-9 and J usage is TRBJ2-1, with no clear D. This CDR3 is 13 amino acids long. The V end was cut by 10 bases, the J end by 3 bases, with 13 bases between. The germline V gene has CDR1 SEHNR and CDR2 FQNEAQ (reference sequence).

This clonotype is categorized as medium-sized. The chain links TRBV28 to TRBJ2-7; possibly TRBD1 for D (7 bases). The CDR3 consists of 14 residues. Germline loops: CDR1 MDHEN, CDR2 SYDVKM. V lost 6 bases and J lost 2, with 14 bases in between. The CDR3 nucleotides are TGTGCCAGCAGACCACAGGGGAGGACCTACGAGCAGTACTTC. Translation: CASRPQGRTYEQYF.

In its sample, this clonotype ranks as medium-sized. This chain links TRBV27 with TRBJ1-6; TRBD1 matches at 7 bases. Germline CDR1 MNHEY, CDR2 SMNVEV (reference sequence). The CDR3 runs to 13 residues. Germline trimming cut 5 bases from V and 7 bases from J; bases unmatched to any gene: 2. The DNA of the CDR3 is TGTGCCAGCAGTCGGGACAGAAATTCACCCCTCCACTTT. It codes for CASSRDRNSPLHF.

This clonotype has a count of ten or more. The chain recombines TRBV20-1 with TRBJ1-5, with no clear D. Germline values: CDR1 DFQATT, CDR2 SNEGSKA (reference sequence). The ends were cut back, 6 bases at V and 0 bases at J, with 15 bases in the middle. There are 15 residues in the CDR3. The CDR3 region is CSAVGQTYSNQPQHF. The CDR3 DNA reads TGCAGTGCCGTCGGGCAGACCTATAGCAATCAGCCCCAGCATTTT.

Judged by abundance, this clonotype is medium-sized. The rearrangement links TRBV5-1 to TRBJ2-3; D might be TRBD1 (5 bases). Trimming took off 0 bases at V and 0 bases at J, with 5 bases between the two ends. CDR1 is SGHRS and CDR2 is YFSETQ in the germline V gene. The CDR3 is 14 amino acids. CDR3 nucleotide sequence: TGCGCCAGCAGCTTGGACAGGAGCACAGATACGCAGTATTTT. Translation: CASSLDRSTDTQYF.

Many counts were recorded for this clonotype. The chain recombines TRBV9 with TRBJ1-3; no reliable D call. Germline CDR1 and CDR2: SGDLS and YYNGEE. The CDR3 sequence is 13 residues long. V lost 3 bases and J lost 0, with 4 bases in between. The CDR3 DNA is TGTGCCAGCAGCGGCGGCTCTGGAAACACCATATATTTT. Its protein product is CASSGGSGNTIYF.

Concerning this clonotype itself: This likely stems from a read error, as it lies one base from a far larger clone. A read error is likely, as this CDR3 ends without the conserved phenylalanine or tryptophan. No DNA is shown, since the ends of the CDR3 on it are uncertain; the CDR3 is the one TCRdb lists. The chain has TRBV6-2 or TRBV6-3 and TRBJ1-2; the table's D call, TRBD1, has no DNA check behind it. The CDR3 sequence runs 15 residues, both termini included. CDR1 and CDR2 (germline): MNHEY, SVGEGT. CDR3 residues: CASSIPGQGFKVGTL.

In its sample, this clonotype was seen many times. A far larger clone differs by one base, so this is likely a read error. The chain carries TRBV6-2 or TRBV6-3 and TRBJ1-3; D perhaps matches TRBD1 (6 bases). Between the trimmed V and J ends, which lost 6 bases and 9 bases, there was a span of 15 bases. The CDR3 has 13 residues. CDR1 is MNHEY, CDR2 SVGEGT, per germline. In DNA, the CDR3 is TGTGCCAGCAGATCAGGGGAACGAAGCACCATATATTTT. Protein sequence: CASRSGERSTIYF.

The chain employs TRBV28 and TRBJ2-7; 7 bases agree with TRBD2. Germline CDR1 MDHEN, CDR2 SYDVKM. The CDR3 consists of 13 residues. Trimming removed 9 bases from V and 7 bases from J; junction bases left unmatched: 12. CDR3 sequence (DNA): TGTGCCAGTCCACCGGGAGGTACGTGGGAGCAGTACTTC. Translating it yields CASPPGGTWEQYF.